The 8 T cell receptor beta chains below all came from one sample that was sequenced in a study of shared T cell receptors in the human thymus. Libraries were prepared by immunoSEQ multiplex PCR; TCRdb keeps only in-frame clonotypes and omits some of them. The data hold hundreds of thousands of clones, with approximately 95% observed a single time. The sequencing input was thymocytes. The receptors originated from a human donor.

The rearrangement uses TRBV10-3 and TRBJ2-7; a weak D match, TRBD1 (5 bases). Germline CDR1 and CDR2: ENHRY and SYGVKD. Trimming took off 0 bases at V and 0 bases at J, with 15 bases between the two ends. The CDR3 totals 17 residues. CDR3 DNA sequence: TGTGCCATCAGTGAGTCCGGGTGTTACAGGTCCTCCTACGAGCAGTACTTC. Translated, it gives CAISESGCYRSSYEQYF.

The chain uses TRBV11-2 and TRBJ2-1; TRBD2 might be the D (6 bases). The length of the CDR3 is 12 residues. Trimming left V 5 bases short and J 15 bases short, with 17 bases between. Germline CDR1 SGHAT, CDR2 FQNNGV. The CDR3 DNA reads as TGTGCCAGCAGCCCCCATTCGGGGACTCCGTTCTTC. Amino acids: CASSPHSGTPFF.

The chain employs TRBV14 and TRBJ2-7; maybe TRBD2 (5 bases). CDR3 length equals 16 residues. Trimming removed 4 bases from V and 3 bases from J, with 19 bases in between. CDR1 and CDR2 from the germline V gene are SGHDN and FVKESK. The CDR3 loop reads CASSPSSSADHYEQYF. DNA of the CDR3: TGTGCCAGCAGCCCTAGCTCGTCCGCGGACCACTACGAGCAGTACTTC. Drawing the rest from reference TRBV14 and TRBJ2-7, the complete variable domain is EAGVTQFPSHSVIEKGQTVTLRCDPISGHDNLYWYRRVMGKEIKFLLHFVKESKQDESGMPNNRFLAERTGGTYSTLKVQPAELEDSGVYFCASSPSSSADHYEQYFGPGTRLTVT.

The V and J genes are TRBV19 and TRBJ2-1; 12 bases line up with TRBD2. CDR1 LNHDA and CDR2 SQIVND come from the germline V gene (reference sequence). The length of the CDR3 is 16 residues. V dropped 6 bases and J dropped 7; count of bases not matched to a gene: 10. CDR3 sequence reads: CASSVQTSGSRNEQFF. In DNA, the CDR3 is TGTGCCAGTAGCGTTCAGACTAGCGGGAGTAGGAATGAGCAGTTCTTC.

The J gene is TRBJ2-1, the V gene TRBV28; a weak D match, TRBD1 (5 bases). This CDR3 region has 15 residues. Trimming cost V 4 bases and J 2 bases, with 12 bases left between them. Germline lookup yields CDR1 MDHEN and CDR2 SYDVKM. CDR3 protein: CASSSQGPTYNEQFF. The CDR3 DNA sequence: TGTGCCAGCAGTTCCCAGGGCCCCACCTACAATGAGCAGTTCTTC. Full variable domain (remainder filled in from reference TRBV28 and TRBJ2-1): DVKVTQSSRYLVKRTGEKVFLECVQDMDHENMFWYRQDPGLGLRLIYFSYDVKMKEKGDIPEGYSVSREKKERFSLILESASTNQTSMYLCASSSQGPTYNEQFFGPGTRLTVL.

The rearrangement uses TRBV7-3 and TRBJ2-7; 9 bases are a match to TRBD2. The germline CDR1 and CDR2 sequences are SGHTA and FQGTGA. J lost 2 bases, V lost 5 bases, and 13 bases had no gene match. There are 17 residues in the CDR3. The DNA for the CDR3 is TGTGCCAGCAGCCCTCTCAAACGGCGCGGGAGGGCCTACGAGCAGTACTTC. Its protein is CASSPLKRRGRAYEQYF.

V usage is TRBV28 and J usage is TRBJ1-1, with 9 bases identical to TRBD1. Germline trimming cut 6 bases from V and 8 bases from J; bases unmatched to any gene: 7. Germline V gene sequence: CDR1 MDHEN, CDR2 SYDVKM. This CDR3 is 13 amino acids long. For the CDR3, the DNA is TGTGCCAGCAGAGCCAACAGGGGGCGAGAAGCTTTCTTT. As protein: CASRANRGREAFF. The full variable domain, completed using reference TRBV28 and TRBJ1-1, is DVKVTQSSRYLVKRTGEKVFLECVQDMDHENMFWYRQDPGLGLRLIYFSYDVKMKEKGDIPEGYSVSREKKERFSLILESASTNQTSMYLCASRANRGREAFFGQGTRLTVV.

CDR3 protein: CASSLAGIGNTIYF. CDR3 DNA: TGTGCCAGCAGTTTAGCAGGGATCGGAAACACCATATATTTT. V is TRBV28 and J is TRBJ1-3, with a weak D call TRBD1 (5 bases). Germline CDR1 and CDR2: MDHEN and SYDVKM. The V end lost 2 bases, the J end lost 4 bases, and 9 bases lay between the germline ends. This CDR3 contains 14 residues.